A selection of T cell receptor beta chains follows, all from one sample in a study of OX40 agonist ivuxolimab in advanced cancers. Libraries were prepared by immunoSEQ multiplex PCR; TCRdb keeps only in-frame clonotypes and omits some of them. The data contain under 80,000 clones, about 90% of them singletons. Sample: CD4+ or CD8+ T cells sorted from blood, taken in a trial of the OX40 agonist ivuxolimab. These receptors originate from an adult with an advanced solid tumor such as melanoma, head and neck, liver or kidney cancer. Both conserved end residues are part of each CDR3. The D gene is left open where the match is weak. Size is stated for part of the rows, as once, few or many counts, or as a class when the clone is expanded.

v_gene,j_gene,d_gene,abundance,CDR3aa,CDR3nt
TRBV18,TRBJ2-1,TRBD2,NA,CASSPPGLAEYNEQFF,TGTGCCAGCTCACCACCCGGGCTAGCGGAATACAATGAGCAGTTCTTC
TRBV18,TRBJ2-7,NA,NA,CARSPGAGHEQYF,TGTGCCCGCTCACCGGGGGCAGGCCACGAGCAGTACTTC
TRBV5-6,TRBJ1-2,NA,NA,CASSLFRDNYGYTF,TGTGCCAGCAGCTTGTTCAGGGATAACTATGGCTACACCTTC
TRBV18,TRBJ2-1,NA,NA,CASSPPQSTYGEQFF,TGTGCCAGCTCGCCCCCCCAGAGTACCTACGGTGAGCAGTTCTTC
TRBV4-2,TRBJ2-7,NA,NA,CASSQGGGQYEQYF,TGTGCCAGCAGCCAAGGAGGTGGGCAATACGAGCAGTACTTC
TRBV5-1,TRBJ1-1,NA,NA,CASSLGSGNTEAFF,TGCGCCAGCAGCTTGGGGAGTGGGAACACTGAAGCTTTCTTT
TRBV11-3,TRBJ1-3,NA,few,CASSQTGGGNTIYF,TGTGCCAGCAGCCAGACAGGCGGTGGAAACACCATATATTTT
TRBV7-8,TRBJ1-1,NA,NA,CASSLSRNTEAFF,TGTGCCAGCAGCTTATCCCGGAACACTGAAGCTTTCTTT
TRBV28,TRBJ2-2,NA,NA,CASRPWTGAGMAGELFF,TGTGCCAGCAGACCCTGGACGGGAGCAGGGATGGCCGGGGAGCTGTTTTTT
TRBV5-1,TRBJ2-3,NA,NA,CASSLALAEGGTQYF,TGCGCCAGCAGCTTGGCGCTAGCGGAGGGGGGTACGCAGTATTTT
TRBV30,TRBJ2-5,TRBD1,NA,CAWDRGQETQYF,TGTGCCTGGGACAGGGGTCAAGAGACCCAGTACTTC
TRBV6-1,TRBJ2-7,TRBD2,once,CASSELGGRENEQYF,TGTGCCAGCAGTGAACTTGGCGGGAGGGAGAACGAGCAGTACTTC
TRBV11-2,TRBJ2-1,TRBD2,NA,CASSLNRDYYFNEQFF,TGTGCCAGCAGCCTAAACCGGGACTACTACTTCAATGAGCAGTTCTTC
TRBV5-1,TRBJ2-7,NA,NA,CASSLGPGREQYF,TGCGCCAGCAGCTTGGGTCCGGGGCGCGAGCAGTACTTC
TRBV7-9,TRBJ1-4,NA,once,CASSFVAGEEKLFF,TGTGCCAGCAGCTTTGTAGCAGGGGAGGAAAAACTGTTTTTT
TRBV5-1,TRBJ2-1,NA,once,CASRPTSFSYNEQFF,TGCGCCAGCAGGCCTACTAGTTTCTCCTACAATGAGCAGTTCTTC
TRBV5-8,TRBJ2-7,TRBD1,NA,CASGYPGQGAIYEQYF,TGTGCCAGCGGCTACCCTGGACAGGGGGCGATCTACGAGCAGTACTTC
TRBV28,TRBJ2-7,NA,NA,CASSLEGRSSYEQYF,TGTGCCAGCAGTTTAGAAGGAAGGAGCTCCTACGAGCAGTACTTC
TRBV29-1,TRBJ2-1,TRBD1,NA,CSVDSPGGSYNEQFF,TGCAGCGTTGATTCTCCAGGGGGCTCCTACAATGAGCAGTTCTTC
TRBV2,TRBJ1-6,NA,NA,CASSRGEGSPLHF,TGTGCCAGCAGCAGGGGTGAAGGTTCACCCCTCCACTTT
TRBV5-1,TRBJ2-3,NA,NA,CASSRDNQVTDTQYF,TGCGCCAGCAGCAGGGACAACCAAGTCACAGATACGCAGTATTTT
TRBV5-1,TRBJ2-7,TRBD2,NA,CASSLEVGDYRSYEQYF,TGCGCCAGCAGCTTGGAGGTTGGGGACTACCGTTCCTACGAGCAGTACTTC
TRBV10-1,TRBJ1-3,NA,NA,CARGCFSGNTIYF,TGCGCCAGAGGGTGTTTCTCTGGAAACACCATATATTTT
TRBV28,TRBJ2-7,NA,NA,CASRASYEQYF,TGTGCCAGCAGAGCCTCCTACGAGCAGTACTTC
TRBV9,TRBJ2-3,TRBD2,NA,CASSPGGSGIDTQYF,TGTGCCAGCAGCCCCGGGGGGAGCGGCATAGATACGCAGTATTTT
TRBV27,TRBJ2-1,NA,NA,CASSSQGPSYNEQFF,TGTGCCAGCAGTTCACAGGGACCCTCCTACAATGAGCAGTTCTTC
TRBV7-9,TRBJ1-1,TRBD1,NA,CASSFIPGQGTEAFF,TGTGCCAGCAGCTTTATTCCGGGACAGGGCACTGAAGCTTTCTTT
TRBV5-1,TRBJ2-3,NA,NA,CASSPVPGSTDTQYF,TGCGCCAGCAGCCCGGTGCCGGGGAGCACAGATACGCAGTATTTT
TRBV28,TRBJ2-7,NA,NA,CASRFYDSRGGYEQYF,TGTGCCAGCAGATTTTACGACAGCAGGGGAGGGTACGAGCAGTACTTC
TRBV6-1,TRBJ2-1,NA,NA,CASSEPLGNEQFF,TGTGCCAGCAGTGAACCCCTGGGCAATGAGCAGTTCTTC
TRBV30,TRBJ1-5,NA,once,CAWSFEGNQPQHF,TGTGCCTGGAGTTTTGAAGGCAATCAGCCCCAGCATTTT